This TCR beta chain emerged from a study of graft-versus-host responses after intestinal transplantation. The ends lost 5 bases at V and 4 bases at J; junction bases unmatched: 4. Germline V lookup: CDR1 MDHEN, CDR2 SYDVKM. This CDR3 is 13 amino acids long. Remarks on this clone: Its cognate antigen is unknown.

Generated by immunoSEQ multiplex PCR, the TCRdb table keeps only in-frame clones and is missing some. Seen here are 130,000 to 150,000 clones, roughly 91% observed once, and the top ten hold roughly 0.19%. The material sequenced was unstimulated CD4+ T cells sorted from spleen or lymph node cells, taken before intestinal transplant. The sequence came from a human donor who received an intestinal transplant. The J gene is TRBJ1-2, the V gene TRBV28; 7 nucleotides agree with TRBD1. CDR3 nucleotide sequence: TGTGCCAGCAGTCGGGACAGCCTCTATGGCTACACCTTC. Protein product: CASSRDSLYGYTF.